The source of this T cell receptor beta chain is a study of cytomegalovirus exposure and HLA in healthy donors. CDR1 and CDR2 from the germline V gene are SNHLY and FYNNEI. The CDR3 has 13 amino acids. V was shortened by 7 bases and J by 1 base, with 10 bases between the two germline ends. The PCR was carried out with 60 Vbeta primers and 13 Jbeta primers. Profiling relied on immunoSEQ multiplex PCR, and the TCRdb table lists in-frame clones only, not all of them. The repertoire has some 150,000 clones, approximately 78% of them found once; the top ten carry 8.1%. V gene TRBV2 combines with J gene TRBJ1-1, with D perhaps matching TRBD1 (5 bases). Input material: PBMCs. The TCR comes from a woman aged 50 to 60 in good health and CMV-seropositive. The CDR3 reads CASIYRPNTEAFF. In nucleotides, the CDR3 is TGTGCCAGCATATACAGGCCGAACACTGAAGCTTTCTTT.